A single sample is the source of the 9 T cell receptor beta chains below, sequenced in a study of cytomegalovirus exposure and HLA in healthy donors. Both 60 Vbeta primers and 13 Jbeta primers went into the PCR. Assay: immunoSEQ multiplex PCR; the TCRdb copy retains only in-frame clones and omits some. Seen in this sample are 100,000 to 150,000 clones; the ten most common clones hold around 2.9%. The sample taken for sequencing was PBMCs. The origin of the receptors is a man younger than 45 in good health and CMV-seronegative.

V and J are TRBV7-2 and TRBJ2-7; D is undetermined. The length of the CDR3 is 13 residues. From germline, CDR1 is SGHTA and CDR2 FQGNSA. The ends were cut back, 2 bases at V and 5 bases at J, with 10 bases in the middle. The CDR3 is CASSLNLRDEQYF. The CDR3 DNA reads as TGTGCCAGCAGCTTAAACCTGCGTGACGAGCAGTACTTC.

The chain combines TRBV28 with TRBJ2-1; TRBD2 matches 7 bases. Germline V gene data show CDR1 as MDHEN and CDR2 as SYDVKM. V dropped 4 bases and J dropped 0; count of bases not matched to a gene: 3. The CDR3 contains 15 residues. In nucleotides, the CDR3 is TGTGCCAGCAGTTCTAGCGGAAGCTCCTACAATGAGCAGTTCTTC. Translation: CASSSSGSSYNEQFF. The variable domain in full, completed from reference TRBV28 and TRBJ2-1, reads DVKVTQSSRYLVKRTGEKVFLECVQDMDHENMFWYRQDPGLGLRLIYFSYDVKMKEKGDIPEGYSVSREKKERFSLILESASTNQTSMYLCASSSSGSSYNEQFFGPGTRLTVL.

The CDR3 nucleotides are TGTGCCAGCAGTAGTTCTGGCGGCACTGAAGCTTTCTTT. Translation: CASSSSGGTEAFF. The V call is TRBV6-5, the J call TRBJ1-1; D is ambiguous. Trimming shortened V by 5 bases and J by 4 bases, and 11 bases separated the two germline ends. Germline CDR1 is MNHEY and CDR2 is SVGAGI. The CDR3 runs 13 residues.

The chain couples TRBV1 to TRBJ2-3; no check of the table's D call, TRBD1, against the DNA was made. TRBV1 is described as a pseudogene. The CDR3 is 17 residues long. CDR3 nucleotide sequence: TGCACCAGCAGCCAAGACGTCCGACAAATAAACACAGATACGCAGTATTTT. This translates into CTSSQDVRQINTDTQYF.

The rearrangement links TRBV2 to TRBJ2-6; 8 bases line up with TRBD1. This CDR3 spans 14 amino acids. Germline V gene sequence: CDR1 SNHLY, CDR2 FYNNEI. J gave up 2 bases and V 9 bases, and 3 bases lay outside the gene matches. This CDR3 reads CARTGAPGANVLTF. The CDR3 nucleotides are TGTGCCAGGACAGGGGCCCCTGGGGCCAACGTCCTGACTTTC.

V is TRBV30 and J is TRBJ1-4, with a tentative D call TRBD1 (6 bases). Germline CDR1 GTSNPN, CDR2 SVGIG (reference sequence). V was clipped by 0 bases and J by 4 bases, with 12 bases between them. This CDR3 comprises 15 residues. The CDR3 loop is CAWSVGGTSNEKLFF. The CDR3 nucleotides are TGTGCCTGGAGTGTAGGGGGAACCAGTAATGAAAAACTGTTTTTT.

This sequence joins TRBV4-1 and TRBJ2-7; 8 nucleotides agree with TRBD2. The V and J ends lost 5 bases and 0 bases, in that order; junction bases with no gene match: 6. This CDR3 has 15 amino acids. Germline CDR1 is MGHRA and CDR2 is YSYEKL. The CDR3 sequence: CASSETGTSSYEQYF. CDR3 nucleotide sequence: TGCGCCAGCAGCGAAACCGGGACTAGCTCCTACGAGCAGTACTTC.

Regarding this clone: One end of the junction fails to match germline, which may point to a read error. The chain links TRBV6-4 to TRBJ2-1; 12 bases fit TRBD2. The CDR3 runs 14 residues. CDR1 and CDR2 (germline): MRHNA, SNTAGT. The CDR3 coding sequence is TGTGCCAGCAGTGAGACTAGCGGGAGCAATGAACAGTTCTTC. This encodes CASSETSGSNEQFF.

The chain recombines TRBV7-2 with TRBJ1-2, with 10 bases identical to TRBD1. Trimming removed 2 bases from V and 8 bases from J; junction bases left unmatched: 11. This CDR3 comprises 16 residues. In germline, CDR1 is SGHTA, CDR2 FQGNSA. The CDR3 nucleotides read TGTGCCAGCAGCTTACGACCGAGACAGGGGGCGCGAGGCTACACCTTC. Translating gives CASSLRPRQGARGYTF.